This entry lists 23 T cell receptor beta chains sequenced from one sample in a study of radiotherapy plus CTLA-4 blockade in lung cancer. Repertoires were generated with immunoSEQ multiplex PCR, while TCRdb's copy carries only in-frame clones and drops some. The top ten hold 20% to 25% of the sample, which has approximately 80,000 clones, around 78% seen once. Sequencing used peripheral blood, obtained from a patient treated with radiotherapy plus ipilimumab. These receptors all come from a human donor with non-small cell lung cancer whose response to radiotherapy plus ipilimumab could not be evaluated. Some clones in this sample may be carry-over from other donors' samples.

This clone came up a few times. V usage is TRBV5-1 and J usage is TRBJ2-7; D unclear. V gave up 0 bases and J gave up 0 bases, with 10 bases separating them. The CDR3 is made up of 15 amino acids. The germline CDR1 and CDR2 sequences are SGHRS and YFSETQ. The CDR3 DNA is TGCGCCAGCAGCTTGGCCCCAGGCAACTCCTACGAGCAGTACTTC. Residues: CASSLAPGNSYEQYF.

In nucleotides, the CDR3 is TGTGCCAGCAGCCCCAGGACAGGGGAGATGGGCAATCAGCCCCAGCATTTT. Translating it yields CASSPRTGEMGNQPQHF. J is TRBJ1-5 and V is TRBV7-2; 9 bases map to TRBD1. Per germline, CDR1 SGHTA and CDR2 FQGNSA. The V and J ends lost 5 bases and 2 bases, in that order; junction bases with no gene match: 10. This CDR3 spans 17 amino acids.

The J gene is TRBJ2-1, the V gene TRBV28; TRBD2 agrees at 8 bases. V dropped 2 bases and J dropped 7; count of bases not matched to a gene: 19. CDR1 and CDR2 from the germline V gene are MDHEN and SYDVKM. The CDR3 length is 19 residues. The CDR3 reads CASSLPLFTRLATWNEQFF. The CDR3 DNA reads TGTGCCAGCAGTTTACCCCTTTTTACGAGACTAGCGACTTGGAATGAGCAGTTCTTC.

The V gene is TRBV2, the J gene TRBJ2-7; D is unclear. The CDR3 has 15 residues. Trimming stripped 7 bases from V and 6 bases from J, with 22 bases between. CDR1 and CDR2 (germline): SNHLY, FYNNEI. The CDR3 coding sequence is TGTGCCAGCATCTTAGACACTTCTTTCGACGGCGAGCAGTACTTC. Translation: CASILDTSFDGEQYF. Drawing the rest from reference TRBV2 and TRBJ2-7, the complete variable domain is EPEVTQTPSHQVTQMGQEVILRCVPISNHLYFYWYRQILGQKVEFLVSFYNNEISEKSEIFDDQFSVERPDGSNFTLKIRSTKLEDSAMYFCASILDTSFDGEQYFGPGTRLTVT.

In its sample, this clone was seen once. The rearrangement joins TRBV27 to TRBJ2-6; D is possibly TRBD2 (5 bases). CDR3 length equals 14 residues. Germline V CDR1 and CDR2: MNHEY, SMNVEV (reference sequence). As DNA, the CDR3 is TGTGCTACCACCGGGAAATCGGGGGCCAACGTCCTGACTTTC. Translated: CATTGKSGANVLTF.

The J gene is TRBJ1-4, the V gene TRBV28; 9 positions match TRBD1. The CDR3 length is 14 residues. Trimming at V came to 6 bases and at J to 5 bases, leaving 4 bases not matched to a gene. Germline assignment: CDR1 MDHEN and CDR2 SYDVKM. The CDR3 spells CASSPGTGNEKLFF. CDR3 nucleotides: TGTGCCAGCAGCCCCGGGACAGGGAATGAAAAACTGTTTTTT.

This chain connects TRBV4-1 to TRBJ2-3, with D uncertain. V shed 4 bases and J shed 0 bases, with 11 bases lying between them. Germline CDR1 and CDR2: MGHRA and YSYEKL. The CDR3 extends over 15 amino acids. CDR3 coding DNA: TGCGCCAGCAGCCTCTCCCCCGGGAGCACAGATACGCAGTATTTT. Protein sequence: CASSLSPGSTDTQYF.

The CDR3 region is CASSKIPTYEQYF. DNA for the CDR3: TGTGCCAGCAGCAAAATTCCCACCTACGAGCAGTACTTC. The chain links TRBV28 to TRBJ2-7; unclear D gene. Deletions cut 6 bases from V and 2 bases from J, with 11 bases between. Germline V gene sequence: CDR1 MDHEN, CDR2 SYDVKM. The CDR3 is made up of 13 amino acids.

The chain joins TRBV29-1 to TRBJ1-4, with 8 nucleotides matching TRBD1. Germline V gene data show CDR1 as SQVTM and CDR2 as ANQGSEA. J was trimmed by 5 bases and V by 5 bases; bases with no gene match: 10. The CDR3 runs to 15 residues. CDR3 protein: CSVSFGTGLNEKLFF. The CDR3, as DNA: TGCAGCGTTTCGTTCGGGACAGGATTAAATGAAAAACTGTTTTTT.

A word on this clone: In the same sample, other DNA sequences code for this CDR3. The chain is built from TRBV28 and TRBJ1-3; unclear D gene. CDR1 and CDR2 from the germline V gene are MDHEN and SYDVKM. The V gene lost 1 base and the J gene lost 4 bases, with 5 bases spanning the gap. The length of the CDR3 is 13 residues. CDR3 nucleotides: TGTGCCAGCAGTTTATCCCTGGGAAACACCATATATTTT. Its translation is CASSLSLGNTIYF.

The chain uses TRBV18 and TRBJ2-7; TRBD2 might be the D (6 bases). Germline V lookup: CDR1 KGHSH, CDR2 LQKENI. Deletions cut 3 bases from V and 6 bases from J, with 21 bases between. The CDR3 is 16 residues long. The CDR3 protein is CASSPLTGRGAGEQYF. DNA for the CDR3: TGTGCCAGCTCACCTCTTACAGGTCGCGGGGCGGGCGAGCAGTACTTC.

CDR3 amino acids: CASSPDLNRDGYTF. CDR3 nucleotides: TGTGCCAGCTCACCGGACCTGAACAGGGATGGCTACACCTTC. The rearrangement uses TRBV18 and TRBJ1-2, with D tentatively TRBD1 (6 bases). V lost 3 bases, J lost 6 bases, and 14 bases lay in between. The CDR3 spans 14 residues. Germline CDR1 reads KGHSH; CDR2 reads LQKENI.

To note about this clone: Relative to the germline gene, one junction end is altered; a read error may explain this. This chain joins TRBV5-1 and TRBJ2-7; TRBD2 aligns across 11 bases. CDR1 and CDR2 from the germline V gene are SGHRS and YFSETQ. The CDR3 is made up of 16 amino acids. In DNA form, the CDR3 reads TGCGCCAGCAGCTTTACCTTTAGCGGGGGGGCCTATGAGCAGTACTTC. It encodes CASSFTFSGGAYEQYF.

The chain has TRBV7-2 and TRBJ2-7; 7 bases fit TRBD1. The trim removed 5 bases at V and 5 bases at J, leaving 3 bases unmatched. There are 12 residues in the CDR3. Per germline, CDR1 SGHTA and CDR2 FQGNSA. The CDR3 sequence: CASSTQGNEQYF. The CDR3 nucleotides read TGTGCCAGCAGCACACAGGGGAACGAGCAGTACTTC.

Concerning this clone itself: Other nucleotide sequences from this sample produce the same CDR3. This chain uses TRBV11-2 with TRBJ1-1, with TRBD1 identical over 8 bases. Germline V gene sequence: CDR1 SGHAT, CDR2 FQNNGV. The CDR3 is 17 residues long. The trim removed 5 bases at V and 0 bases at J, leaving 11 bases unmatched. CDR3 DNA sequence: TGTGCCAGCAGCCCGCGACAGGGGCTTGCCCTGAACACTGAAGCTTTCTTT. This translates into CASSPRQGLALNTEAFF. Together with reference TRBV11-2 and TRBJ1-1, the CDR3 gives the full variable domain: EAGVAQSPRYKIIEKRQSVAFWCNPISGHATLYWYQQILGQGPKLLIQFQNNGVVDDSQLPKDRFSAERLKGVDSTLKIQPAKLEDSAVYLCASSPRQGLALNTEAFFGQGTRLTVV.

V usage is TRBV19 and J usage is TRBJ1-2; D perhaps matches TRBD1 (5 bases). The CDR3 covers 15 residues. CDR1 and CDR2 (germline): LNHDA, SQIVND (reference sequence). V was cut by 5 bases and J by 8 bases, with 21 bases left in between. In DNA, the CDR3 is TGTGCCAGTAGTGCCGGCTGGGGAGGGGCTAAAGGCTACACCTTC. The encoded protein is CASSAGWGGAKGYTF.

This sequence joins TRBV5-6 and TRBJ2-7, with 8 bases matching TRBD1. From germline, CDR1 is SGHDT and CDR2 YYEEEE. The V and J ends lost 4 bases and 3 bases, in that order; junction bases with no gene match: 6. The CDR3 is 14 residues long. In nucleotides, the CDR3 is TGTGCCAGCAGCCCCAGGGGGCGGTTCTACGAGCAGTACTTC. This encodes CASSPRGRFYEQYF.

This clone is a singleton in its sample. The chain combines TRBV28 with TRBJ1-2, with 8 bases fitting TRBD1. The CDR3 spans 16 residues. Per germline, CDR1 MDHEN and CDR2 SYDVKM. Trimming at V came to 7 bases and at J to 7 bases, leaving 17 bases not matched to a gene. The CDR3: CASTPATRGLLGGYTF. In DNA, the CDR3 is TGTGCCAGCACCCCGGCCACCAGGGGGCTACTCGGTGGCTACACCTTC.

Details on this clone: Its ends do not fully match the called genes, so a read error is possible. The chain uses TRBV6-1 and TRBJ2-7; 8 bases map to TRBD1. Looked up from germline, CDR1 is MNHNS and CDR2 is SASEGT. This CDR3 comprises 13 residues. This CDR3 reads CASSDPGTGRGDF. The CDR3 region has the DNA TGTGCCAGCAGTGATCCCGGGACAGGCCGTGGGGACTTC.

The CDR3 protein is CASNNGGAGVQETQYF. The CDR3 DNA reads TGTGCCAGCAACAACGGAGGAGCGGGGGTTCAAGAGACCCAGTACTTC. This rearrangement joins TRBV2 to TRBJ2-5, with 8 bases identical to TRBD2. Losses at the gene ends were 7 bases for V and 2 bases for J; bases not matched to a gene: 12. The CDR3 contains 16 residues. Looked up from germline, CDR1 is SNHLY and CDR2 is FYNNEI. The whole variable domain, filled in from reference TRBV2 and TRBJ2-5, reads EPEVTQTPSHQVTQMGQEVILRCVPISNHLYFYWYRQILGQKVEFLVSFYNNEISEKSEIFDDQFSVERPDGSNFTLKIRSTKLEDSAMYFCASNNGGAGVQETQYFGPGTRLLVL.

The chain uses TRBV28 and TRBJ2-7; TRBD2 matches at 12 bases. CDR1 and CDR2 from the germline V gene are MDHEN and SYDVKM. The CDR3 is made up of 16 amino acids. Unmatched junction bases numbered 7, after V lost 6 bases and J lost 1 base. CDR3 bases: TGTGCCAGCAGCTCTGGGACTAGCGGGTTATCCTACGAGCAGTACTTC. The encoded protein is CASSSGTSGLSYEQYF. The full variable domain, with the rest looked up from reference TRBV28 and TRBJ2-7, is DVKVTQSSRYLVKRTGEKVFLECVQDMDHENMFWYRQDPGLGLRLIYFSYDVKMKEKGDIPEGYSVSREKKERFSLILESASTNQTSMYLCASSSGTSGLSYEQYFGPGTRLTVT.

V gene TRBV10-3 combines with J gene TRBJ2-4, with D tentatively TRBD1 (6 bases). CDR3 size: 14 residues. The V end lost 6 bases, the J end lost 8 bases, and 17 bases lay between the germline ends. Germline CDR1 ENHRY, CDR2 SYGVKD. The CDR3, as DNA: TGTGCCATCAGGCCCTCCCAGGGGACGGACATTCAGTACTTC. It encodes CAIRPSQGTDIQYF.

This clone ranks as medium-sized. The CDR3 coding sequence is TGCGCCAGCAGTGCCCCAGGACAGGGGGCTTCCTACGAGCAGTACTTC. Translated: CASSAPGQGASYEQYF. The J gene is TRBJ2-7, the V gene TRBV10-2; 11 bases agree with TRBD1. This CDR3 spans 16 amino acids. V lost 4 bases, J lost 1 base, and 6 bases stayed unmatched. From germline, CDR1 is WSHSY and CDR2 SAAADI.